These 10 T cell receptor beta chains came from one sample sequenced in a study of lymphopenia after photon versus proton radiotherapy. Produced via immunoSEQ multiplex PCR; TCRdb's table is partial and in-frame only. The data hold about 50,000 clones, with more than 90% observed a single time. The sequenced sample was peripheral blood, obtained from a patient treated with photon-based radiotherapy. Receptors were obtained from a woman aged 40-49 years with cholangiocarcinoma.

This chain joins TRBV4-1 and TRBJ2-5, with a tentative D call TRBD2 (6 bases). CDR3 length: 15 residues. Trimming took 3 bases from V and 7 from J, leaving 18 bases between them. Germline V gene lookup returns CDR1 MGHRA and CDR2 YSYEKL. In nucleotides, the CDR3 is TGCGCCAGCAGCCATGGAGCGGAGACAGCGGGGACCCAGTACTTC. It specifies CASSHGAETAGTQYF.

This chain uses TRBV19 with TRBJ2-6; D call uncertain. Germline V gene sequence: CDR1 LNHDA, CDR2 SQIVND (reference sequence). There are 16 residues in the CDR3. Between the trimmed V and J ends, which lost 3 bases and 0 bases, there was a span of 9 bases. The CDR3 sequence is CASSMDPDSGANVLTF. The CDR3 coding sequence is TGTGCCAGTAGTATGGACCCCGACTCTGGGGCCAACGTCCTGACTTTC.

The V gene is TRBV30, the J gene TRBJ2-7; 9 positions agree with TRBD2. J lost 0 bases, V lost 5 bases, and 5 bases had no gene match. Looked up from germline, CDR1 is GTSNPN and CDR2 is SVGIG (reference sequence). The CDR3 extends over 14 amino acids. This CDR3 reads CAWSLTSGSYEQYF. DNA for the CDR3: TGTGCCTGGTCCTTGACTAGCGGCTCCTACGAGCAGTACTTC. Full variable domain (rest looked up from reference TRBV30 and TRBJ2-7): SQTIHQWPATLVQPVGSPLSLECTVEGTSNPNLYWYRQAAGRGLQLLFYSVGIGQISSEVPQNLSASRPQDRQFILSSKKLLLSDSGFYLCAWSLTSGSYEQYFGPGTRLTVT.

The V gene is TRBV11-2, the J gene TRBJ2-2, with 7 bases fitting TRBD1. The CDR3 length is 15 residues. From germline, CDR1 is SGHAT and CDR2 FQNNGV. The trim removed 5 bases at V and 13 bases at J, leaving 16 bases unmatched. CDR3 region: CASSPSQQGPRGLFF. CDR3 in DNA: TGTGCCAGCAGCCCCTCTCAACAGGGGCCCCGGGGGCTGTTTTTT.

The genes are TRBV28 and TRBJ2-5, with 10 nucleotides matching TRBD2. CDR1 is MDHEN and CDR2 is SYDVKM in the germline V gene. This CDR3 comprises 17 residues. With V trimmed by 5 bases and J by 5 bases, 14 bases remained unmatched. This chain's CDR3 is CASSHWLAGGMGETQYF. DNA of the CDR3: TGTGCCAGCAGTCACTGGTTAGCGGGAGGCATGGGCGAGACCCAGTACTTC.

This clone is a singleton in its sample. The J gene is TRBJ1-1, the V gene TRBV6-5, with D tentatively TRBD1 (5 bases). The CDR3 contains 13 residues. Trimming took off 6 bases at V and 1 base at J, with 9 bases between the two ends. Germline CDR1 and CDR2: MNHEY and SVGAGI. Here the CDR3 reads CASSPTGNTEAFF. The CDR3 nucleotides are TGTGCCAGCAGCCCTACAGGGAACACTGAAGCTTTCTTT.

The chain links TRBV10-2 to TRBJ1-1; D is unresolved. V was pared by 6 bases and J by 5 bases, with 7 bases between. Germline lookup yields CDR1 WSHSY and CDR2 SAAADI. The CDR3 runs 11 residues. The CDR3 nucleotides read TGCGCCAGCAGATTTGGAACTGAAGCTTTCTTT. Protein product: CASRFGTEAFF.

This chain joins TRBV11-1 and TRBJ1-5, with D uncertain. Per germline, CDR1 SGHAT and CDR2 FQDESV (reference sequence). The CDR3 runs to 15 residues. The V end was cut by 1 base, the J end by 7 bases, with 14 bases between. The CDR3 loop is CASSLGGRAGQPQHF. As DNA, the CDR3 is TGTGCCAGCAGCTTAGGGGGAAGGGCAGGACAGCCCCAGCATTTT. Full variable domain (outside the CDR3, taken from reference TRBV11-1 and TRBJ1-5): EAEVAQSPRYKITEKSQAVAFWCDPISGHATLYWYRQILGQGPELLVQFQDESVVDDSQLPKDRFSAERLKGVDSTLKIQPAELGDSAMYLCASSLGGRAGQPQHFGDGTRLSIL.

This clone was seen a single time. V gene TRBV5-1 combines with J gene TRBJ2-3; TRBD2 aligns across 16 bases. The germline gives CDR1 SGHRS, CDR2 YFSETQ. The CDR3 sequence is 18 residues long. Germline trimming cut 3 bases from V and 2 bases from J; bases unmatched to any gene: 6. DNA for the CDR3: TGCGCCAGCAGCTGGGGACTAGCGGGGGGGCGAGACACAGATACGCAGTATTTT. This codes for CASSWGLAGGRDTDTQYF.

The J gene is TRBJ1-4, the V gene TRBV7-3, with D possibly TRBD1 on 6 matching bases. This CDR3 has 15 residues. Between the trimmed V and J ends, which lost 4 bases and 2 bases, there was a span of 11 bases. Per germline, CDR1 SGHTA and CDR2 FQGTGA. CDR3 bases: TGTGCCAGCAGCTCCACAGGGAGGACTAATGAAAAACTGTTTTTT. This encodes CASSSTGRTNEKLFF.